This paragraph reports one TCR beta chain. The antigen is undetermined. This specimen belongs to a study of T cell repertoires in cytomegalovirus infection. Study-level information: Epitope selection comprised recently identified HLA-C-restricted CMV epitopes and well-studied HLA-B-restricted CMV epitopes. Both CMV infection and a matching HLA type were indicated by public TCR beta signatures.

Study findings and constraints: The cumulative frequency of public TCR beta families distinguished individuals who carried CMV together with the relevant HLA. Across the ex vivo response, the dominant clonotypes were HLA-C-restricted CMV-specific TCR beta clonotypes.

TCRdb ran MiXCR on the reads and lists one entry per CDR3 protein. Among around 500,000 distinct CDR3 sequences listed, roughly 42% were seen once. The germline V and J ends were trimmed by 3 bases and 3 bases, with 14 bases remaining between them. Germline V gives CDR1 DFQATT, CDR2 SNEGSKA (reference sequence). The CDR3 consists of 14 residues. The genes are TRBV20-1 and TRBJ1-2, with D perhaps TRBD1 (5 bases). Sequencing used cultured PBMCs, obtained from culture after CMV antigen stimulation. This TCR was recovered from a human donor in good health (CMV status not recorded). Some clones in this sample may be carry-over from other donors' samples. The CDR3 DNA reads TGCAGTGCTAGTCTGGCAGGGACCCACTATGGCTACACCTTC. As protein: CSASLAGTHYGYTF.